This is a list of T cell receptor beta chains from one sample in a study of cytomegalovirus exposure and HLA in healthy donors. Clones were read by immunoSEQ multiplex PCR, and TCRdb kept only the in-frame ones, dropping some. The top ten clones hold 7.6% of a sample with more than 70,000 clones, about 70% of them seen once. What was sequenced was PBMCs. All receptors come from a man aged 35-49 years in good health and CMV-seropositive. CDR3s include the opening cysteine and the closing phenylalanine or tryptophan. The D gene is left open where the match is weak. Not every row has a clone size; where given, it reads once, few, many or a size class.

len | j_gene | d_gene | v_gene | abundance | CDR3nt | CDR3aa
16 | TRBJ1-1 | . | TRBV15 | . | TGTGCCACCAGCAGAGATCTCCAGGCCCAGAACACTGAAGCTTTCTTT | CATSRDLQAQNTEAFF
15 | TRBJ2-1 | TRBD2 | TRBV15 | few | TGTGCCACCAGCCAACTAGCGGGGGGATACAATGAGCAGTTCTTC | CATSQLAGGYNEQFF
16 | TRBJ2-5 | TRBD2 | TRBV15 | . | TGTGCCACCAGCAGAGGGGCTAGCGGGCTCCAAGAGACCCAGTACTTC | CATSRGASGLQETQYF
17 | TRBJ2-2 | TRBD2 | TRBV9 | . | TGTGCCAGCAGCGTAGAGGCTAGCGGGGGGGCCTTCGGGGAGCTGTTTTTT | CASSVEASGGAFGELFF
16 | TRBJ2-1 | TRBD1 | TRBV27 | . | TGTGCCAGCAGTCCCTCGGACAGGGGCCCCTACAATGAGCAGTTCTTC | CASSPSDRGPYNEQFF
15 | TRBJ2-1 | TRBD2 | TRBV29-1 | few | TGCAGCGTTAGACTAGGACTAGGGTCTGGGAATGAGCAGTTCTTC | CSVRLGLGSGNEQFF
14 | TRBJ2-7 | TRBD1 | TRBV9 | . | TGTGCCAGCAGCCCGACAGGGAGAGACTACGAGCAGTACTTC | CASSPTGRDYEQYF
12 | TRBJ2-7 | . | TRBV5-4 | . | TGTGCCAGCAGCTCGGACACCTACGAGCAGTACTTC | CASSSDTYEQYF
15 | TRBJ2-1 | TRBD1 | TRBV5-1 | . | TGCGCCAGCAGCTCAGGGGGAGAAGGCTACAATGAGCAGTTCTTC | CASSSGGEGYNEQFF
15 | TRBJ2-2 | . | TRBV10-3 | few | TGTGCCATCAGTGAGAGCAGGGGCTCCTTAGGGGAGCTGTTTTTT | CAISESRGSLGELFF
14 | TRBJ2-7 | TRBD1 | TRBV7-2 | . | TGTGCCAGCAGCTTTTACAGGGGATCTTACGAGCAGTACTTC | CASSFYRGSYEQYF
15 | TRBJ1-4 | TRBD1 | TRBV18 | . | TGTGCCAGCTCACCAGCGGGACAGGGTGGTGAAAAACTGTTTTTT | CASSPAGQGGEKLFF
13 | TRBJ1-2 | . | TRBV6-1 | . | TGTTCAGAGAGGGAGATTGCTAACTATGGCTACACCTTC | CSEREIANYGYTF
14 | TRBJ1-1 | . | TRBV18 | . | TGTGCCAGCTCACTGGGACAAGTGAACACTGAAGCTTTCTTT | CASSLGQVNTEAFF
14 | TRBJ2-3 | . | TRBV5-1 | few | TGCGCCAGCAGCTTGGGACCAGCTAGGGATACGCAGTATTTT | CASSLGPARDTQYF
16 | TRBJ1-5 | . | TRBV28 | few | TGTGCCAGCAGTTGGGGGACACCCGTTAGCAATCAGCCCCAGCATTTT | CASSWGTPVSNQPQHF
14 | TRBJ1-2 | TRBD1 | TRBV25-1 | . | TGTGCCAGCAGCGGGACAGGAGCTAACTATGGCTACACCTTC | CASSGTGANYGYTF
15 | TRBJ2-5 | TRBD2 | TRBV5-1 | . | TGCGCCAGCAGCTTGAGCGCGGGGGGCCAAGAGACCCAGTACTTC | CASSLSAGGQETQYF
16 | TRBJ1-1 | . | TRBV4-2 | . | TGTGCCAGCAGCCAAGATCTCGGCGGGTTGAACACTGAAGCTTTCTTT | CASSQDLGGLNTEAFF
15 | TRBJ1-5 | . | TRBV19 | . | TGTGCCAGTAAGGTGGACACCCTCCTGGATCAGCCCCAGCATTTT | CASKVDTLLDQPQHF
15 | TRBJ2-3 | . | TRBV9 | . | TGTGCCAGCAGCGTAGACAGGGCTAGCACAGATACGCAGTATTTT | CASSVDRASTDTQYF
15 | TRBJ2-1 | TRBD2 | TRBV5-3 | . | TGTGCCAGAAGCTTACTAGCGGGTATTTACAATGAGCAGTTCTTC | CARSLLAGIYNEQFF
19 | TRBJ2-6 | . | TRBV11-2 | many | TGTGCCAGCAGCTTAGTAGGCGGGTTTATACTCTCTGGGGCCAACGTCCTGACTTTC | CASSLVGGFILSGANVLTF
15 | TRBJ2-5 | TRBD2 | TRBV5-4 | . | TGTGCCAGCAGTCCCCCGGGACTAGCGGATCGGGCCCAGTACTTC | CASSPPGLADRAQYF
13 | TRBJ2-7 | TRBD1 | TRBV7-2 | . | TGTGCCAGCAGCCGGGACAGGGGTTACGAGCAGTACTTC | CASSRDRGYEQYF
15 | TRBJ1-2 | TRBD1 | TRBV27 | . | TGTGCCAGCAGTCGCAGGACAGGGATTAACTATGGCTACACCTTC | CASSRRTGINYGYTF
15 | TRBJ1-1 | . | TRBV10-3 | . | TGTGCCATCAGCGCCTCGCCAGGAATGAACACTGAAGCTTTCTTT | CAISASPGMNTEAFF
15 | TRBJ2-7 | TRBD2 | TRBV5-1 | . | TGCGCCAGCAGCTTGGGAGCGGGGGGCGAGTACGAGCAGTACTTC | CASSLGAGGEYEQYF
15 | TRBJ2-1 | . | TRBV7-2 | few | TGTGCCAGCAGCTTATTAGGGGTACCCTACAATGAGCAGTTCTTC | CASSLLGVPYNEQFF
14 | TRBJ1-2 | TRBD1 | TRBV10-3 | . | TGTGCCATCAGTGAGTCTGGGACAGGGAACGGCTACACCTTC | CAISESGTGNGYTF
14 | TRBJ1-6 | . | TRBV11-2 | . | TGTGCCAGCAGCTCACAGGGTAAAAATTCACCCCTCCACTTT | CASSSQGKNSPLHF
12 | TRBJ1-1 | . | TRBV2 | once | TGTGCCAGCAGTGCAAGAGGCACTGAAGCTTTCTTT | CASSARGTEAFF
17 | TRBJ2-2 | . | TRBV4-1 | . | TGCGCCAGCAGCCACCCGAGGGGTTGGGGGGACACCGGGGAGCTGTTTTTT | CASSHPRGWGDTGELFF
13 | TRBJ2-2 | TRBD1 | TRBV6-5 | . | TGTGCCAGCCGGGGACAGGGAACCGGGGAGCTGTTTTTT | CASRGQGTGELFF
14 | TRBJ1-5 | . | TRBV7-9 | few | TGTGCCAGCAGCGCCGGGACTGGAAATCAGCCCCAGCATTTT | CASSAGTGNQPQHF
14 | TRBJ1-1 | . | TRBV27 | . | TGTGCCAGCAGGCCAGGGGCCTCGGCCACTGAAGCTTTCTTT | CASRPGASATEAFF
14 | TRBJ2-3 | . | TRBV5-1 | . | TGCGCCAGCAGCTTGGGGGTAGCTACAGATACGCAGTATTTT | CASSLGVATDTQYF
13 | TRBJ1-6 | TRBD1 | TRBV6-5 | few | TGTGCCAGCAGTTTACAGGGGGCACCACCCCTCCACTTT | CASSLQGAPPLHF
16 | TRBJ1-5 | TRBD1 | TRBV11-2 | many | TGTGCCAGCAGCTTAGAGGCGGGACAGGGCAATCAGCCCCAGCATTTT | CASSLEAGQGNQPQHF
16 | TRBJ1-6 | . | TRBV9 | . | TGTGCCAGCAGCACTTCGGACAGAAGTCGCGGTTCACCCCTCCACTTT | CASSTSDRSRGSPLHF
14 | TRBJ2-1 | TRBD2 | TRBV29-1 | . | TGCAGCGTTGCAGGGACTAGCGGGAGCAATGAGCAGTTCTTC | CSVAGTSGSNEQFF
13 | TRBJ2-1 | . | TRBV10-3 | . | TGTGCCATCAGGGGGGGGCCCTACAATGAGCAGTTCTTC | CAIRGGPYNEQFF
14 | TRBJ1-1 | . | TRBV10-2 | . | TGCGCCAGCACCAGGGCCCCTAGGGTCACTGAAGCTTTCTTT | CASTRAPRVTEAFF
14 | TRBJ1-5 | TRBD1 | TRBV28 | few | TGTGCCAGCAGACTGGGACAGGACAATCAGCCCCAGCATTTT | CASRLGQDNQPQHF
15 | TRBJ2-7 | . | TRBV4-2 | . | TGTGCCAGCAGCCAAGAGGACAAGGGAACCTACGAGCAGTACTTC | CASSQEDKGTYEQYF